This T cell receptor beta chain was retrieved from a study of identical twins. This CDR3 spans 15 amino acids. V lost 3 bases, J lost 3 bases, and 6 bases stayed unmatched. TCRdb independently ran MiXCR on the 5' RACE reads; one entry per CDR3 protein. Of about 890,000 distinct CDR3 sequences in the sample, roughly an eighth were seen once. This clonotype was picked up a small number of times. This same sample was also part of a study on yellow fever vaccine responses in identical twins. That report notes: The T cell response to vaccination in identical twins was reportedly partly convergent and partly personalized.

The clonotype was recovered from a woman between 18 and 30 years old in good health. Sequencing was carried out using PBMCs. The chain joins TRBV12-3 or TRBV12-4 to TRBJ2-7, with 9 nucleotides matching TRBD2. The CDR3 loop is CASSFGRLAVYEQYF. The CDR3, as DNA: TGTGCCAGCAGTTTTGGTCGACTAGCGGTCTACGAGCAGTACTTC.